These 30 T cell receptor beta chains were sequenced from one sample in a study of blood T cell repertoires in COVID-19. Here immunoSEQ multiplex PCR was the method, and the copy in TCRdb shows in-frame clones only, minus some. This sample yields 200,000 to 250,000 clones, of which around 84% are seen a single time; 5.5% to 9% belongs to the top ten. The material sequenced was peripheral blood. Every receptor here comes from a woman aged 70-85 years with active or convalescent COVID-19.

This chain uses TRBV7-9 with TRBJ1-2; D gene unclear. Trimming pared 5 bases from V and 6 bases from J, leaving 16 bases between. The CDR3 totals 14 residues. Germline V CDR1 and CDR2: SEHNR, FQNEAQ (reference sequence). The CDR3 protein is CASSHSNGEDGYTF. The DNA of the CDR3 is TGTGCCAGCAGCCACAGCAATGGGGAGGATGGCTACACCTTC.

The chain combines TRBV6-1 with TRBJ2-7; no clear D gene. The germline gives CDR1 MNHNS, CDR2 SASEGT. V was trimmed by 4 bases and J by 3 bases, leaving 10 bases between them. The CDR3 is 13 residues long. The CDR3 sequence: CASSAAFGYEQYF. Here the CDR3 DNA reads TGTGCCAGCAGTGCAGCTTTCGGCTACGAGCAGTACTTC.

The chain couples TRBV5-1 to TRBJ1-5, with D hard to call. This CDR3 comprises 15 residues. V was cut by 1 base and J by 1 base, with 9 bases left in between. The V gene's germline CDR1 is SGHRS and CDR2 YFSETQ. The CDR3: CASSLRTDSNQPQHF. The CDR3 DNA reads TGCGCCAGCAGCTTGAGGACTGACAGCAATCAGCCCCAGCATTTT.

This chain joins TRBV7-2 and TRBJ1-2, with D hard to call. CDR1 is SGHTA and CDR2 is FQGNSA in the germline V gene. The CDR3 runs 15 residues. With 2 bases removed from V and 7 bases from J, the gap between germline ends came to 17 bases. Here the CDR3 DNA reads TGTGCCAGCAGCTTACCTCTCCCGTCCGGTGGTGGCTACACCTTC. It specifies CASSLPLPSGGGYTF.

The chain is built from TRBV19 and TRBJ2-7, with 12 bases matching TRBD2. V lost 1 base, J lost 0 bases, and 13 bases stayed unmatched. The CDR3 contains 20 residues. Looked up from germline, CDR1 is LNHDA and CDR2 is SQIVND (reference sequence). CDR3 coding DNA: TGTGCCAGTAGTATAGGCCCCGGACTAGCGGGGCTCGCTAGCTCCTACGAGCAGTACTTC. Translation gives CASSIGPGLAGLASSYEQYF.

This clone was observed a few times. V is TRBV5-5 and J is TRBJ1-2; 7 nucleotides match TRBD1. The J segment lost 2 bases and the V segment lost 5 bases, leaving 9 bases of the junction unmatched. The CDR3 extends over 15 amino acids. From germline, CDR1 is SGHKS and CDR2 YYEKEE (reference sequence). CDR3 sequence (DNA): TGTGCCAGCAGACGGACAGGAGTGGAGAACTATGGCTACACCTTC. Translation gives CASRRTGVENYGYTF. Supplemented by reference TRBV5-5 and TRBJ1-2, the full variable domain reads DAGVTQSPTHLIKTRGQQVTLRCSPISGHKSVSWYQQVLGQGPQFIFQYYEKEERGRGNFPDRFSARQFPNYSSELNVNALLLGDSALYLCASRRTGVENYGYTFGSGTRLTVV.

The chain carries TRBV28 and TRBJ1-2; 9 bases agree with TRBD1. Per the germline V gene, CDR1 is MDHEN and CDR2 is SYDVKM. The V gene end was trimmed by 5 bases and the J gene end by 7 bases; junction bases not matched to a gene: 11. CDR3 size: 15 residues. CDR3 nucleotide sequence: TGTGCCAGCAGTAGGGGACAGGGTGGGGTTGGTGGCTACACCTTC. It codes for CASSRGQGGVGGYTF.

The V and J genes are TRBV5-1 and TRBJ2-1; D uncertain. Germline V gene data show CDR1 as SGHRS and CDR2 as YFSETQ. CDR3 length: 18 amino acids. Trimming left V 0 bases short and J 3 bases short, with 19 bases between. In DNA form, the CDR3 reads TGCGCCAGCAGCTTGGTGATTGATTCAGGTCCCGGCTACAATGAGCAGTTCTTC. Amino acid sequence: CASSLVIDSGPGYNEQFF.

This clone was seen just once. The CDR3 sequence is CASRKTGEASWGYTF. CDR3 DNA: TGTGCCAGCAGAAAGACAGGGGAGGCCTCATGGGGCTACACCTTC. V gene TRBV6-5 combines with J gene TRBJ1-2; 8 nucleotides align to TRBD1. V shed 6 bases, J shed 8 bases, and the junction held 14 bases outside the gene matches. CDR3 length: 15 residues. The V gene's germline CDR1 is MNHEY and CDR2 SVGAGI.

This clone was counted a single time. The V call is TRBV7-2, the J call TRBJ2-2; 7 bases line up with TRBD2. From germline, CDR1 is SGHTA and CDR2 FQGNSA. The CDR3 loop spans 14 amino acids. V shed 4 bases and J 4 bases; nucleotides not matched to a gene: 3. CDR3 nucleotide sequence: TGTGCCAGCAGCTCCGGACTAGTCACCGGGGAGCTGTTTTTT. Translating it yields CASSSGLVTGELFF. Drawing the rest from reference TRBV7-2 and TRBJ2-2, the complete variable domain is GAGVSQSPSNKVTEKGKDVELRCDPISGHTALYWYRQSLGQGLEFLIYFQGNSAPDKSGLPSDRFSAERTGGSVSTLTIQRTQQEDSAVYLCASSSGLVTGELFFGEGSRLTVL.

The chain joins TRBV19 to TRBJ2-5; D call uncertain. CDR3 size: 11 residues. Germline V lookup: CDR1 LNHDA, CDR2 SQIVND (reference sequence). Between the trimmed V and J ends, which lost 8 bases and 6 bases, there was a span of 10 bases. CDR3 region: CASGATKTQYF. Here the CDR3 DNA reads TGTGCCAGTGGAGCAACAAAGACCCAGTACTTC.

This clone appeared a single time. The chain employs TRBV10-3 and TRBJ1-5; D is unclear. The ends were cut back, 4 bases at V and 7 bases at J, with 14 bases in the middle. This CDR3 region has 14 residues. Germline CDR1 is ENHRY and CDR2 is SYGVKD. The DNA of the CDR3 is TGTGCCATCAGTGGGGGAGGTGGAGGACAGCCCCAGCATTTT. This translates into CAISGGGGGQPQHF.

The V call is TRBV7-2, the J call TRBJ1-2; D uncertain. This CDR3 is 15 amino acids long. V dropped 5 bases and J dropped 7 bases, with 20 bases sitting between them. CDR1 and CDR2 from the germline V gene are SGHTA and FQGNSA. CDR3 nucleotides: TGTGCCAGCAGCCCCCTAGCTCTGGGGTCGGGTGGCTACACCTTC. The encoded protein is CASSPLALGSGGYTF.

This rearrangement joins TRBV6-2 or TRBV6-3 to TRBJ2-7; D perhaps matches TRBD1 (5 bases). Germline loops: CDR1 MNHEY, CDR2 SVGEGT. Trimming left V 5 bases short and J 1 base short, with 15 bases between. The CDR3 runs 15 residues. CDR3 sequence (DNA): TGTGCCAGCAGTGGACACCCCGCAGCGTCCTACGAGCAGTACTTC. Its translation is CASSGHPAASYEQYF.

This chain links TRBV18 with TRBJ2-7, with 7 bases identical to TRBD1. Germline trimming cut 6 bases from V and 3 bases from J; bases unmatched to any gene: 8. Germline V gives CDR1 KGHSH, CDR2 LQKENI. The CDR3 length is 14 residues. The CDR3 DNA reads TGTGCCAGCTCCGACAGGGCCAAAGGCTACGAGCAGTACTTC. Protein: CASSDRAKGYEQYF.

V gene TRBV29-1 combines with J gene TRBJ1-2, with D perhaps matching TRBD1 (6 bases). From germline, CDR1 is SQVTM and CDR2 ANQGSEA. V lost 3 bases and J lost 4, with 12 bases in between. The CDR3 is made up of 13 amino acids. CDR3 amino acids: CSVEGGPGYGYTF. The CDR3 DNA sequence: TGCAGCGTTGAGGGGGGGCCTGGCTATGGCTACACCTTC.

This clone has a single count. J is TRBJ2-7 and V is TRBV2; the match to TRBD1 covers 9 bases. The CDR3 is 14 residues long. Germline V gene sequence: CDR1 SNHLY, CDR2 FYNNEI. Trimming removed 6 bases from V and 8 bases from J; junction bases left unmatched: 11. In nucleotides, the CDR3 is TGTGCCAGCAGAGGACAGGGGCCTACTACGCAGCAGTACTTC. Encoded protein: CASRGQGPTTQQYF.

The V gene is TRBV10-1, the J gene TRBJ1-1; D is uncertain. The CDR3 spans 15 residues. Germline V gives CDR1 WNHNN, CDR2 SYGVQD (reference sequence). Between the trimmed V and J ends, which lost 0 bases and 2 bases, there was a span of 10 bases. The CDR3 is CASSESYRGNTEAFF. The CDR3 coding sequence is TGCGCCAGCAGTGAGTCTTATCGGGGAAACACTGAAGCTTTCTTT.

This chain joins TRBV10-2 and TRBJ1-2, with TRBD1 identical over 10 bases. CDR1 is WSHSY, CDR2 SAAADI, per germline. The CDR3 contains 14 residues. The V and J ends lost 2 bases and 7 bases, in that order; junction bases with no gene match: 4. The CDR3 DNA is TGCGCCAGCAGTGAGGGACAGGGGGATTTTGGCTACACCTTC. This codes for CASSEGQGDFGYTF.

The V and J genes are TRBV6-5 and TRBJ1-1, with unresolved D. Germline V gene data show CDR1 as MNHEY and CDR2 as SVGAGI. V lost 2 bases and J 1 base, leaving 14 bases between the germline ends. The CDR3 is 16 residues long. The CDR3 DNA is TGTGCCAGCAGTTACACAACGGGGAATAGGAACACTGAAGCTTTCTTT. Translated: CASSYTTGNRNTEAFF.

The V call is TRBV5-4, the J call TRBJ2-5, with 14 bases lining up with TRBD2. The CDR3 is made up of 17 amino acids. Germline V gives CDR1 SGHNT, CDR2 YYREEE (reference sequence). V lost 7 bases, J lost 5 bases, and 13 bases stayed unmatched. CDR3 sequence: CASGIRTSGGFRETQYF. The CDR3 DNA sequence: TGTGCCAGCGGGATCCGGACTAGCGGGGGGTTCCGGGAGACCCAGTACTTC.

The CDR3: CASSLTGDPNNEQFF. The CDR3 region has the DNA TGTGCCAGCAGCTTGACAGGGGACCCTAACAATGAGCAGTTCTTC. This chain joins TRBV5-6 and TRBJ2-1, with TRBD1 matching over 7 bases. V lost 1 base to trimming and J lost 5 bases; unmatched junction nucleotides: 6. The CDR3 totals 15 residues. The germline CDR1 and CDR2 sequences are SGHDT and YYEEEE.

The CDR3 spells CASSYRGRTNEKLFF. In DNA, the CDR3 is TGTGCCAGCAGTTATCGGGGGAGAACTAATGAAAAACTGTTTTTT. The rearrangement links TRBV6-2 or TRBV6-3 to TRBJ1-4, with a weak D call TRBD1 (5 bases). V shed 3 bases and J shed 1 base, with 9 bases lying between them. The V gene's germline CDR1 is MNHEY and CDR2 SVGEGT. This CDR3 region has 15 residues.

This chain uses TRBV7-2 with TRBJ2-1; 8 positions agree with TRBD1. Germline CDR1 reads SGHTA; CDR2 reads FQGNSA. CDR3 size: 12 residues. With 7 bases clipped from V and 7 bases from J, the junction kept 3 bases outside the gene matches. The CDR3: CASTTGVNEQFF. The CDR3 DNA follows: TGTGCCAGCACGACAGGGGTAAATGAGCAGTTCTTC.

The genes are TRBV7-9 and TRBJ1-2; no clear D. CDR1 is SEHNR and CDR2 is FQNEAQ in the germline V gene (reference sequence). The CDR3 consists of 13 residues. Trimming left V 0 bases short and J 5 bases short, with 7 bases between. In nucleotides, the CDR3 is TGTGCCAGCAGCTTAGCGGGCACGTATGGCTACACCTTC. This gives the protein CASSLAGTYGYTF.

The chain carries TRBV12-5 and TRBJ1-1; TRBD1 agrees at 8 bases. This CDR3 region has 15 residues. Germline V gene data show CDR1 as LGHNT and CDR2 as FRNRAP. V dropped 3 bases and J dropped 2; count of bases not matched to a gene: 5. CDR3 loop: CASGFGQGANTEAFF. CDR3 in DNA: TGTGCTAGTGGTTTCGGACAGGGAGCCAACACTGAAGCTTTCTTT.

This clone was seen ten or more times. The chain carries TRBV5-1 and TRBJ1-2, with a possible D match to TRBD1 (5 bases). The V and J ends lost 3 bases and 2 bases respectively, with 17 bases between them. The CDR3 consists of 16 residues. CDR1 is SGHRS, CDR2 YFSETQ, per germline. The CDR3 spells CASSSDSNRGNYGYTF. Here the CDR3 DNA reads TGCGCCAGCAGCTCAGACTCGAATCGGGGGAACTATGGCTACACCTTC.

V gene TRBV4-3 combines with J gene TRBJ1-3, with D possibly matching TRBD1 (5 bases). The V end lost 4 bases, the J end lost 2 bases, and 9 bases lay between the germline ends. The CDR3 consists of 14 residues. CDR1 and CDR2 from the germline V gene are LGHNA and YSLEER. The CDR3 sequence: CASSPQGAGNTIYF. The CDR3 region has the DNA TGCGCCAGCAGCCCTCAGGGTGCTGGAAACACCATATATTTT.

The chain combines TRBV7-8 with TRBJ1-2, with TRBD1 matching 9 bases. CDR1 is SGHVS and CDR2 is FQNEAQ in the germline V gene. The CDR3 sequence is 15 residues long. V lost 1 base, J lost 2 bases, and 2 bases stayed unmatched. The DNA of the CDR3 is TGTGCCAGCAGCTTAGGGGGACAGGGAAACTATGGCTACACCTTC. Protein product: CASSLGGQGNYGYTF.

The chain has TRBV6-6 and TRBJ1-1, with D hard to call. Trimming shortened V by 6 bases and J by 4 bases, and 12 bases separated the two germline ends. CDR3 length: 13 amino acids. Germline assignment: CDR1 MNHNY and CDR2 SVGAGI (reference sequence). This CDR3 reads CASRLRAGTEAFF. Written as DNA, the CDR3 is TGTGCCAGCAGGCTAAGGGCGGGCACTGAAGCTTTCTTT.